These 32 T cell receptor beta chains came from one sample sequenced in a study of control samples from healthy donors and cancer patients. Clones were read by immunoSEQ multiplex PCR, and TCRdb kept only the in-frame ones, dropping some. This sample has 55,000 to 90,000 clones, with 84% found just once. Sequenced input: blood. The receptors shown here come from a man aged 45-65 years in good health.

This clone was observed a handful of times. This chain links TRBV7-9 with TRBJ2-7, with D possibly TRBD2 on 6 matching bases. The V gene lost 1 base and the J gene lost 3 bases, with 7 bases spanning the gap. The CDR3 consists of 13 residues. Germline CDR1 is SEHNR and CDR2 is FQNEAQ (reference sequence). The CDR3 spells CASSLVRGYEQYF. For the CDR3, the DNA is TGTGCCAGCAGCTTAGTGCGGGGCTACGAGCAGTACTTC.

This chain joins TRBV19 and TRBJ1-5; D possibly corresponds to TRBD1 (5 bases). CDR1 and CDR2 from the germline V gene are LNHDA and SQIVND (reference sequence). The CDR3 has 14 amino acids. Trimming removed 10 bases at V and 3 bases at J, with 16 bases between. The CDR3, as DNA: TGTGCCACCCACAGGCAGGGCCTCAATCAGCCCCAGCATTTT. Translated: CATHRQGLNQPQHF.

The CDR3, as DNA: TGTGCCAGCAGTTTACCCCCCCTAGCTAGGAATCAGCCCCAGCATTTT. Translation gives CASSLPPLARNQPQHF. V is TRBV6-2 or TRBV6-3 and J is TRBJ1-5, with D unclear. Germline V gene sequence: CDR1 MNHEY, CDR2 SVGEGT. The CDR3 spans 16 residues. The germline V and J ends were trimmed by 4 bases and 4 bases, with 17 bases remaining between them.

CDR3 loop: CASSYEQPNEKLFF. The CDR3 region has the DNA TGTGCCAGCAGTTATGAACAGCCTAATGAAAAACTGTTTTTT. The chain joins TRBV6-5 to TRBJ1-4; D gene uncertain. Looked up from germline, CDR1 is MNHEY and CDR2 is SVGAGI. This CDR3 has 14 residues. The V and J ends lost 3 bases and 3 bases respectively, with 8 bases between them.

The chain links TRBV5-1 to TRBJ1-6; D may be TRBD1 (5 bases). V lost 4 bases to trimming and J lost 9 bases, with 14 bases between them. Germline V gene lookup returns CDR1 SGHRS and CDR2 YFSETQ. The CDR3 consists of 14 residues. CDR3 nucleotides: TGCGCCAGCAGCCCGCAGGGTCCGGGTTCACCCCTCCACTTT. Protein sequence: CASSPQGPGSPLHF.

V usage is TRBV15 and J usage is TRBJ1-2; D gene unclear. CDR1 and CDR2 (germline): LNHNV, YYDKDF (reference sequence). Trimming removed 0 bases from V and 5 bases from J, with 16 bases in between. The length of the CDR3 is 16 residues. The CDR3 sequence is CATSRDRRPVPYGYTF. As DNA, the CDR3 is TGTGCCACCAGCAGAGATAGAAGGCCAGTGCCTTATGGCTACACCTTC.

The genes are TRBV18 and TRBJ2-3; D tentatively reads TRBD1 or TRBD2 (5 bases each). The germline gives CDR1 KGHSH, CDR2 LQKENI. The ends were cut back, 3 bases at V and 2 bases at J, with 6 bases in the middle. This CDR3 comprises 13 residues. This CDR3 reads CASSPGDTDTQYF. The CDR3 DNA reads TGTGCCAGCTCACCGGGGGACACAGATACGCAGTATTTT.

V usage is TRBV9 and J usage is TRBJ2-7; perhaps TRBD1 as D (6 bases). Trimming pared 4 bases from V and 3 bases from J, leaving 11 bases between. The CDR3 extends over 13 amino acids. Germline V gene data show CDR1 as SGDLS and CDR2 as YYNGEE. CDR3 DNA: TGTGCCAGCAGCCCAACGGACAGCTACGAGCAGTACTTC. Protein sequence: CASSPTDSYEQYF.

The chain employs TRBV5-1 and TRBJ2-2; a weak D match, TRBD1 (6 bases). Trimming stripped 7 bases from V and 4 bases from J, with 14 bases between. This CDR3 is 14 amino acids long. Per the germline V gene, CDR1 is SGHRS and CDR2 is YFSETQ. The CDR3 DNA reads TGCGCCAGCGGGGGCCAGTATTCCACCGGGGAGCTGTTTTTT. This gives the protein CASGGQYSTGELFF.

The CDR3 DNA follows: TGTGCCATCAGTGAGTCTGGCGGAGGAAGCTCCTACAATGAGCAGTTCTTC. Amino acids: CAISESGGGSSYNEQFF. The chain joins TRBV10-3 to TRBJ2-1; TRBD2 is a possible D gene (5 bases). Trimming left V 0 bases short and J 0 bases short, with 12 bases between. CDR3 length: 17 residues. CDR1 ENHRY and CDR2 SYGVKD come from the germline V gene.

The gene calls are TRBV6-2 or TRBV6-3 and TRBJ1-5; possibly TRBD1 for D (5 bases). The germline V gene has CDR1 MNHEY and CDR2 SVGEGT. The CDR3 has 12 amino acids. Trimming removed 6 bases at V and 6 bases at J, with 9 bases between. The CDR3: CASSQGGQPQHF. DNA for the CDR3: TGTGCCAGCAGCCAGGGAGGTCAGCCCCAGCATTTT.

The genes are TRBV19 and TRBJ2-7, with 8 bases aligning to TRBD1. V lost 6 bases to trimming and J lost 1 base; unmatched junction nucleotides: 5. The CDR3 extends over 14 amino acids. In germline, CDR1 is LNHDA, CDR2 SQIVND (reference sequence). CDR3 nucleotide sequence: TGTGCCAGTAGCCCTAGACAGGGGTCCTACGAGCAGTACTTC. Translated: CASSPRQGSYEQYF. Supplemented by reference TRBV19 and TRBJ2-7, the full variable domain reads DGGITQSPKYLFRKEGQNVTLSCEQNLNHDAMYWYRQDPGQGLRLIYYSQIVNDFQKGDIAEGYSVSREKKESFPLTVTSAQKNPTAFYLCASSPRQGSYEQYFGPGTRLTVT.

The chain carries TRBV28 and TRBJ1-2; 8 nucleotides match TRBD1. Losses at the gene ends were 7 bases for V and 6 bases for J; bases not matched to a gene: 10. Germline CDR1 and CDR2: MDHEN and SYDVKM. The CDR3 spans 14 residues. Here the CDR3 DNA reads TGTGCCAGCATCCCAGGGGGCAGCTCGCATGGCTACACCTTC. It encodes CASIPGGSSHGYTF.

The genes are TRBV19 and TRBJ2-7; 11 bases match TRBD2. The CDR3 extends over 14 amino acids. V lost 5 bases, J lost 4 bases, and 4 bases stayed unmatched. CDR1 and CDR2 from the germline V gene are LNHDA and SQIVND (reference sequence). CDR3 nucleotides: TGTGCCAGTAGTGTGTCTAGCGGGAGGTACGAGCAGTACTTC. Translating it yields CASSVSSGRYEQYF.

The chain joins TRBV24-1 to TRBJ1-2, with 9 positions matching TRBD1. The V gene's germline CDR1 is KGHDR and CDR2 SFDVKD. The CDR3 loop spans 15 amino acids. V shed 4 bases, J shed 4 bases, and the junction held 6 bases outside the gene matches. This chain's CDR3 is CATSEGTGNSYGYTF. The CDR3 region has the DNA TGTGCCACCAGTGAAGGGACAGGGAATTCCTATGGCTACACCTTC.

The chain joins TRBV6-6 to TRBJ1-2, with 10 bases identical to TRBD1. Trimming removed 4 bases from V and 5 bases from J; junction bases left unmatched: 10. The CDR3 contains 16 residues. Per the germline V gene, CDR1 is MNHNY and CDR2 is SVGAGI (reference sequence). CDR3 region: CASSSPGTGDGYGYTF. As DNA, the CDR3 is TGTGCCAGCAGTTCTCCCGGGACAGGGGATGGTTATGGCTACACCTTC.

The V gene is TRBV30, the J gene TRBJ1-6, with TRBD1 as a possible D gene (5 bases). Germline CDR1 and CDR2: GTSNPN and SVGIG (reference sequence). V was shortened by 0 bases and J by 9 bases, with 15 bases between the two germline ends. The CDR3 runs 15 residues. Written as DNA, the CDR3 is TGTGCCTGGAGTGTACGGGCGGGACGGGTTTCACCCCTCCACTTT. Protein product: CAWSVRAGRVSPLHF.

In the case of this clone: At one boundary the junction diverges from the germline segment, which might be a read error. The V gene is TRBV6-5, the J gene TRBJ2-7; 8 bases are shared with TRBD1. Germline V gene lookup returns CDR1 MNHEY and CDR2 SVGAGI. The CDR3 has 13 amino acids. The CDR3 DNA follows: TGTGCCAGCAGTTACTCGACGGGACAGGACTATATCTTC. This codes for CASSYSTGQDYIF.

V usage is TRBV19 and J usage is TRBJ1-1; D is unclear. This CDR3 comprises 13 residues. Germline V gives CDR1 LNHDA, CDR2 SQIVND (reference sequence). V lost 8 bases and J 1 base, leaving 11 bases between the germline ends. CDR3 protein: CASATYRNTEAFF. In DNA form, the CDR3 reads TGTGCCAGTGCCACCTACAGGAACACTGAAGCTTTCTTT.

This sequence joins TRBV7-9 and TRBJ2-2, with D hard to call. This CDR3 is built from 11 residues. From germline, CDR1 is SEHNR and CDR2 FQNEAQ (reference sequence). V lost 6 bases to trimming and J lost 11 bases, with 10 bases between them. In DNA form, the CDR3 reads TGTGCCAGCAGTGCGGTCGAAGAGCTGTTTTTT. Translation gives CASSAVEELFF.

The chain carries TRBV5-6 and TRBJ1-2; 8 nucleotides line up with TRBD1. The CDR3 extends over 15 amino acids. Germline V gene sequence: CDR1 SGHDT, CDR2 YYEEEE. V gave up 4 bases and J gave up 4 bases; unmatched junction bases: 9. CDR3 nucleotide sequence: TGTGCCAGCAGCCCCAGGGGACAGGCAATCTATGGCTACACCTTC. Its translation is CASSPRGQAIYGYTF.

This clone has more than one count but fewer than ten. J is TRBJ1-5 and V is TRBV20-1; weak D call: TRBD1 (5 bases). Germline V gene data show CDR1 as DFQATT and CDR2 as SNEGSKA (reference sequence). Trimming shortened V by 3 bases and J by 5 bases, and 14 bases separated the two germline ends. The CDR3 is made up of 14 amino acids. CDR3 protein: CSASWPGNDQPQHF. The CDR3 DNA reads TGCAGTGCTAGTTGGCCAGGGAACGATCAGCCCCAGCATTTT.

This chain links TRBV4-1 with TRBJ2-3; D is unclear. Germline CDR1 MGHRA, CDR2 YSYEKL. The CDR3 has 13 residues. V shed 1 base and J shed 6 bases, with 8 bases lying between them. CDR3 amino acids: CASSQGLTDTQYF. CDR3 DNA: TGCGCCAGCAGCCAAGGCTTAACGGATACGCAGTATTTT.

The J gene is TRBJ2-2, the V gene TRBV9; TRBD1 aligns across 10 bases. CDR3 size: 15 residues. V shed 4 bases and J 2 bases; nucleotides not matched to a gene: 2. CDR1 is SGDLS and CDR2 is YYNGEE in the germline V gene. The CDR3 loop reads CASSRQGANTGELFF. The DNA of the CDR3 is TGTGCCAGCAGCAGACAGGGGGCAAACACCGGGGAGCTGTTTTTT.

CDR3 nucleotides: TGTGCCAGTAGCCCCCCTTATGGGGCGAAGGCCTACGAGCAGTACTTC. Protein product: CASSPPYGAKAYEQYF. This chain uses TRBV19 with TRBJ2-7, with a tentative D call TRBD1 (5 bases). Trimming took off 6 bases at V and 2 bases at J, with 20 bases between the two ends. Germline lookup yields CDR1 LNHDA and CDR2 SQIVND (reference sequence). This CDR3 spans 16 amino acids.

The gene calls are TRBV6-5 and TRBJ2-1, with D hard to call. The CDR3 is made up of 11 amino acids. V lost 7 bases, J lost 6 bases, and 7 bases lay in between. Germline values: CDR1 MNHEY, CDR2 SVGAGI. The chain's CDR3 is CASTRPNEQFF. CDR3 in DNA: TGTGCCAGCACCAGACCCAATGAGCAGTTCTTC.

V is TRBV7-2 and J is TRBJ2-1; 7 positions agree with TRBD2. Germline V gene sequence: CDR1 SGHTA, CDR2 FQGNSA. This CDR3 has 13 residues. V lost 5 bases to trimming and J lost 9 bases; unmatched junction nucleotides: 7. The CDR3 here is CASSPLARGEQFF. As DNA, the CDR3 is TGTGCCAGCAGCCCACTAGCGAGAGGTGAGCAGTTCTTC.

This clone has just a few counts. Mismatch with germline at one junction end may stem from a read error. CDR3 amino acids: CASSYSTGNAEAFF. CDR3 sequence (DNA): TGTGCCAGCAGTTACTCGACCGGGAACGCTGAAGCTTTCTTT. The V call is TRBV6-5, the J call TRBJ1-1; D is ambiguous. The CDR3 is made up of 14 amino acids. Germline V CDR1 and CDR2: MNHEY, SVGAGI.

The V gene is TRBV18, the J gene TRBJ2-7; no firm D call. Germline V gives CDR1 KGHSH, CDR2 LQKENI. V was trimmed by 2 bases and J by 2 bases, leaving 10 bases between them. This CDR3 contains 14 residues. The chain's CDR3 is CASSPSPQPYEQYF. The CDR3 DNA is TGTGCCAGCTCACCATCTCCGCAGCCCTACGAGCAGTACTTC.

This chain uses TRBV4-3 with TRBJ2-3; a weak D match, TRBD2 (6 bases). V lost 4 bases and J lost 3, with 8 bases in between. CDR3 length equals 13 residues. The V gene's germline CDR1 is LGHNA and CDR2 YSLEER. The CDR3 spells CASSPSGTDTQYF. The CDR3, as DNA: TGCGCCAGCAGCCCAAGCGGGACAGATACGCAGTATTTT.

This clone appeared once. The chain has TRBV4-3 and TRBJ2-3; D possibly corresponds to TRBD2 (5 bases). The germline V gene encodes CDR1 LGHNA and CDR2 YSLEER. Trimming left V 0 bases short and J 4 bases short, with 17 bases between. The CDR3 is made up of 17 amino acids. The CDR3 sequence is CASSQDPPPTSADTQYF. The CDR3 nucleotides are TGCGCCAGCAGCCAAGATCCCCCCCCTACTAGTGCAGATACGCAGTATTTT.

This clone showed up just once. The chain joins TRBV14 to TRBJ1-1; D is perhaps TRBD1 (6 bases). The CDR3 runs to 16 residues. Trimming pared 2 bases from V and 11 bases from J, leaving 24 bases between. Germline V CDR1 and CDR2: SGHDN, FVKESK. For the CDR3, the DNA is TGTGCCAGCAGCCAAAATTCCGGGACAACCGGGAAAAGGGCTTTCTTT. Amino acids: CASSQNSGTTGKRAFF. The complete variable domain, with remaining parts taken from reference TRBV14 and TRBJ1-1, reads EAGVTQFPSHSVIEKGQTVTLRCDPISGHDNLYWYRRVMGKEIKFLLHFVKESKQDESGMPNNRFLAERTGGTYSTLKVQPAELEDSGVYFCASSQNSGTTGKRAFFGQGTRLTVV.